One and the same sample provided the 27 T cell receptor beta chains below, sequenced in a study of blood T cell repertoires in COVID-19. Clones were read by immunoSEQ multiplex PCR, and TCRdb kept only the in-frame ones, dropping some. The table has more than 150,000 clones, roughly 79% seen once. Sample: peripheral blood. Every receptor here comes from an elderly woman with COVID-19, enrolled during active disease.

In its sample, this clone was seen a few times. This rearrangement joins TRBV3-1 (or the pseudogene TRBV3-2) to TRBJ2-5, with D possibly TRBD2 on 6 matching bases. Trimming removed 4 bases at V and 4 bases at J, with 10 bases between. From germline, CDR1 is LGHDT and CDR2 YNNKEL (reference sequence). The CDR3 is 13 residues long. The CDR3 here is CASSPGGVETQYF. CDR3 bases: TGTGCCAGCAGCCCTGGCGGGGTAGAGACCCAGTACTTC.

The chain couples TRBV5-1 to TRBJ1-1; D might be TRBD1 (6 bases). This CDR3 comprises 15 residues. Germline CDR1 SGHRS, CDR2 YFSETQ. The V and J ends lost 2 bases and 4 bases respectively, with 15 bases between them. The CDR3 sequence is CASSLSPRGGTEAFF. In DNA, the CDR3 is TGCGCCAGCAGCTTAAGCCCGAGGGGGGGCACTGAAGCTTTCTTT.

The chain joins TRBV29-1 to TRBJ1-2, with TRBD1 matching over 8 bases. V lost 1 base and J lost 9; bases outside the gene matches: 4. The CDR3 length is 12 residues. Germline V CDR1 and CDR2: SQVTM, ANQGSEA. The chain's CDR3 is CSVEGTGYSYTF. DNA of the CDR3: TGCAGCGTTGAAGGGACAGGGTACAGCTACACCTTC.

The V call is TRBV7-8, the J call TRBJ1-1, with D perhaps TRBD1 (6 bases). CDR1 and CDR2 from the germline V gene are SGHVS and FQNEAQ. Between the trimmed V and J ends, which lost 1 base and 4 bases, there was a span of 13 bases. The CDR3 length is 15 residues. This CDR3 is CASSLVAGVGTEAFF. CDR3 in DNA: TGTGCCAGCAGCTTAGTGGCAGGGGTAGGCACTGAAGCTTTCTTT.

This chain uses TRBV6-5 with TRBJ2-5, with a tentative D call TRBD1 (6 bases). Germline CDR1 MNHEY, CDR2 SVGAGI. V lost 6 bases and J 3 bases, leaving 17 bases between the germline ends. The CDR3 extends over 15 amino acids. The CDR3 loop is CASSRPGQGEETQYF. The CDR3 coding sequence is TGTGCCAGCAGCCGACCGGGACAAGGAGAAGAGACCCAGTACTTC.

The chain uses TRBV5-1 and TRBJ2-2; 7 nucleotides line up with TRBD1. This CDR3 region has 12 residues. Germline V gene lookup returns CDR1 SGHRS and CDR2 YFSETQ. Trimming at V came to 3 bases and at J to 7 bases, leaving 0 bases not matched to a gene. CDR3 protein: CASSWDSGELFF. The CDR3 nucleotides are TGCGCCAGCAGCTGGGACAGCGGGGAGCTGTTTTTT. Together with reference TRBV5-1 and TRBJ2-2, the CDR3 gives the full variable domain: KAGVTQTPRYLIKTRGQQVTLSCSPISGHRSVSWYQQTPGQGLQFLFEYFSETQRNKGNFPGRFSGRQFSNSRSEMNVSTLELGDSALYLCASSWDSGELFFGEGSRLTVL.

The V gene is TRBV19, the J gene TRBJ1-2, with 11 bases matching TRBD1. The germline CDR1 and CDR2 sequences are LNHDA and SQIVND (reference sequence). The CDR3 totals 15 residues. Trimming cost V 4 bases and J 3 bases; bases outside gene matches: 4. The DNA for the CDR3 is TGTGCCAGTAGTACTGGGACAGGGGGATACTATGGCTACACCTTC. It yields the protein CASSTGTGGYYGYTF.

This chain joins TRBV5-1 and TRBJ1-4; no clear D. V was clipped by 2 bases and J by 5 bases, with 7 bases between them. Per germline, CDR1 SGHRS and CDR2 YFSETQ. The CDR3 has 13 amino acids. The CDR3 loop reads CASSFSQNEKLFF. The DNA for the CDR3 is TGCGCCAGCAGCTTTTCGCAGAATGAAAAACTGTTTTTT. Looking up the rest from reference TRBV5-1 and TRBJ1-4 gives the full variable domain: KAGVTQTPRYLIKTRGQQVTLSCSPISGHRSVSWYQQTPGQGLQFLFEYFSETQRNKGNFPGRFSGRQFSNSRSEMNVSTLELGDSALYLCASSFSQNEKLFFGSGTQLSVL.

The chain recombines TRBV11-3 with TRBJ1-2; TRBD1 agrees at 8 bases. The V gene's germline CDR1 is SGHNT and CDR2 YENEEA. V was pared by 1 base and J by 6 bases, with 7 bases of the junction left unmatched. The CDR3 extends over 15 amino acids. CDR3 DNA sequence: TGTGCCAGCAGCTTAGCGTACAGGGGGAGTCATGGCTACACCTTC. Translating it yields CASSLAYRGSHGYTF.

CDR3: CASSPRRAGAYNEQFF. The CDR3 nucleotides read TGTGCCAGCAGCCCTAGACGCGCAGGGGCCTACAATGAGCAGTTCTTC. The chain has TRBV7-2 and TRBJ2-1, with D possibly TRBD1 on 6 matching bases. V lost 5 bases to trimming and J lost 2 bases, with 16 bases between them. Germline CDR1 is SGHTA and CDR2 is FQGNSA. The CDR3 runs 16 residues.

The rearrangement links TRBV19 to TRBJ1-2, with D tentatively TRBD1 (5 bases). Germline lookup yields CDR1 LNHDA and CDR2 SQIVND (reference sequence). V dropped 1 base and J dropped 7 bases, with 7 bases sitting between them. The CDR3 runs 12 residues. The CDR3 DNA sequence: TGTGCCAGTAGTATAGGCAGGGTTGGCTACACCTTC. Translating it yields CASSIGRVGYTF. Full variable domain (rest looked up from reference TRBV19 and TRBJ1-2): DGGITQSPKYLFRKEGQNVTLSCEQNLNHDAMYWYRQDPGQGLRLIYYSQIVNDFQKGDIAEGYSVSREKKESFPLTVTSAQKNPTAFYLCASSIGRVGYTFGSGTRLTVV.

This chain connects TRBV7-9 to TRBJ2-5; D unclear. Between the trimmed V and J ends, which lost 1 base and 5 bases, there was a span of 5 bases. Per germline, CDR1 SEHNR and CDR2 FQNEAQ (reference sequence). The CDR3 is 12 amino acids. The CDR3 reads CASSLVSETQYF. The CDR3, as DNA: TGTGCCAGCAGCTTAGTATCGGAGACCCAGTACTTC.

The chain combines TRBV5-1 with TRBJ1-3; D perhaps matches TRBD1 (6 bases). V lost 8 bases to trimming and J lost 0 bases, with 15 bases between them. This CDR3 is 15 amino acids long. The germline gives CDR1 SGHRS, CDR2 YFSETQ. For the CDR3, the DNA is TGCGCCAGTCAAGCAGGACAGTTCTCTGGAAACACCATATATTTT. Its protein product is CASQAGQFSGNTIYF.

This chain uses TRBV7-6 with TRBJ2-3; a possible D gene is TRBD2 (6 bases). CDR3 length equals 16 residues. Trimming stripped 4 bases from V and 3 bases from J, with 17 bases between. CDR1 is SGHVS and CDR2 is FNYEAQ in the germline V gene. CDR3 residues: CASSSFTSLRTDTQYF. In DNA, the CDR3 is TGTGCCAGCAGCTCATTCACTAGCCTACGGACAGATACGCAGTATTTT.

V is TRBV7-2 and J is TRBJ1-3; D call uncertain. This CDR3 is built from 16 residues. The germline V gene encodes CDR1 SGHTA and CDR2 FQGNSA. V lost 2 bases to trimming and J lost 0 bases, with 11 bases between them. CDR3 residues: CASSLSGPFSGNTIYF. The CDR3, as DNA: TGTGCCAGCAGCTTAAGTGGCCCTTTCTCTGGAAACACCATATATTTT.

The V gene is TRBV19, the J gene TRBJ2-2; TRBD1 might be the D (5 bases). The V end lost 4 bases, the J end lost 0 bases, and 9 bases lay between the germline ends. This CDR3 spans 15 amino acids. Per the germline V gene, CDR1 is LNHDA and CDR2 is SQIVND (reference sequence). CDR3 protein: CASSRQGANTGELFF. Written as DNA, the CDR3 is TGTGCCAGTAGTAGGCAGGGTGCGAACACCGGGGAGCTGTTTTTT.

J is TRBJ1-2 and V is TRBV10-3, with 7 bases identical to TRBD1. The V gene's germline CDR1 is ENHRY and CDR2 SYGVKD. The CDR3 is 17 amino acids. After removal of 3 bases from V and 1 base from J, the junction contained 11 bases not matched to a gene. CDR3 DNA sequence: TGTGCCATCAGTGAACAGGGGACTGCGCTCTTTAACTATGGCTACACCTTC. Translation gives CAISEQGTALFNYGYTF.

The chain combines TRBV2 with TRBJ1-4; D might be TRBD1 (6 bases). CDR3 length: 14 residues. V was clipped by 7 bases and J by 2 bases, with 11 bases between them. Germline V gene data show CDR1 as SNHLY and CDR2 as FYNNEI. The CDR3 here is CASKKTGTNEKLFF. The CDR3 region has the DNA TGTGCCAGCAAGAAAACAGGGACTAATGAAAAACTGTTTTTT.

This chain connects TRBV7-9 to TRBJ2-1; tentatively, D is TRBD1 (5 bases). Germline CDR1 SEHNR, CDR2 FQNEAQ (reference sequence). This CDR3 is built from 14 residues. The V and J ends lost 4 bases and 9 bases respectively, with 16 bases between them. The CDR3 region is CASSSTTQGSEQFF. CDR3 nucleotides: TGTGCCAGCAGCTCTACCACCCAGGGTAGTGAGCAGTTCTTC.

The chain links TRBV28 to TRBJ2-7; 8 bases are shared with TRBD1. The CDR3 runs 16 residues. Trimming removed 5 bases from V and 5 bases from J; junction bases left unmatched: 14. Per germline, CDR1 MDHEN and CDR2 SYDVKM. For the CDR3, the DNA is TGTGCCAGCAGTCGCCCTTCCGGGACAGGCCGGGACGAGCAGTACTTC. Its translation: CASSRPSGTGRDEQYF.

The table lists this clone with a few counts. This chain uses TRBV6-5 with TRBJ1-1; D call uncertain. V lost 2 bases and J 5 bases, leaving 9 bases between the germline ends. The CDR3 has 13 amino acids. The germline gives CDR1 MNHEY, CDR2 SVGAGI. CDR3 residues: CASSYATWTEAFF. Written as DNA, the CDR3 is TGTGCCAGCAGTTACGCCACTTGGACTGAAGCTTTCTTT.

The gene calls are TRBV18 and TRBJ2-7; 13 positions match TRBD2. Germline CDR1 reads KGHSH; CDR2 reads LQKENI. The CDR3 runs to 15 residues. V was clipped by 5 bases and J by 2 bases; unmatched bases: 3. CDR3 DNA: TGTGCCAGCTCAGCCGGGACTAGCGGGACCTACGAGCAGTACTTC. This sequence encodes CASSAGTSGTYEQYF.

CDR3 loop: CAWSPVQYEQYF. CDR3 DNA sequence: TGTGCCTGGAGTCCCGTCCAGTACGAGCAGTACTTC. The genes are TRBV30 and TRBJ2-7; D gene ambiguous. Between the trimmed V and J ends, which lost 2 bases and 4 bases, there was a span of 9 bases. Germline V gives CDR1 GTSNPN, CDR2 SVGIG (reference sequence). The CDR3 consists of 12 residues.

The chain combines TRBV4-1 with TRBJ1-6; D not resolved. The CDR3 runs 16 residues. Trimming pared 4 bases from V and 4 bases from J, leaving 14 bases between. From germline, CDR1 is MGHRA and CDR2 YSYEKL. For the CDR3, the DNA is TGCGCCAGCAGCCTCCTAGCCGGGCATTATAATTCACCCCTCCACTTT. The encoded protein is CASSLLAGHYNSPLHF.

The V and J genes are TRBV29-1 and TRBJ2-7; 10 nucleotides align to TRBD1. The CDR3 covers 13 residues. The V gene's germline CDR1 is SQVTM and CDR2 ANQGSEA. Trimming at V came to 3 bases and at J to 6 bases, leaving 5 bases not matched to a gene. The CDR3 sequence is CSVDAWDRGEQYF. Written as DNA, the CDR3 is TGCAGCGTTGATGCCTGGGACAGGGGCGAGCAGTACTTC.

This clone has ten or more counts. The CDR3 loop reads CASSLDRGKTGELFF. For the CDR3, the DNA is TGTGCCAGCAGCTTGGACAGGGGAAAGACCGGGGAGCTGTTTTTT. J is TRBJ2-2 and V is TRBV11-1; TRBD1 aligns across 9 bases. Germline assignment: CDR1 SGHAT and CDR2 FQDESV (reference sequence). Trimming at V came to 3 bases and at J to 5 bases, leaving 4 bases not matched to a gene. There are 15 residues in the CDR3.

The CDR3 protein is CASSSEGLGGYGYTF. The CDR3 DNA is TGTGCCAGCAGTTCTGAGGGCCTCGGGGGGTATGGCTACACCTTC. V gene TRBV27 combines with J gene TRBJ1-2; perhaps TRBD1 as D (5 bases). This CDR3 contains 15 residues. The V end lost 4 bases, the J end lost 5 bases, and 17 bases lay between the germline ends. CDR1 and CDR2 from the germline V gene are MNHEY and SMNVEV (reference sequence).